Presented here are 4 T cell receptor beta chains from one specimen sequenced in a study of shared clonotypes between healthy human individuals. Terminally differentiated effector memory CD45RA+ cells were excluded from the naive CD8 cells, which were CD45RO-negative and positively selected for CCR7. Profiled with immunoSEQ multiplex PCR; TCRdb holds only in-frame clones, not every one. The table lists approximately 600,000 clones, approximately 95% of them singletons. The specimen was naive CD8+ T cells sorted from blood. The receptors shown here come from a young woman in good health.

Note on this clone: This sample includes further DNA sequences coding for the same CDR3. V gene TRBV7-2 combines with J gene TRBJ2-1, with 8 bases matching TRBD2. The J segment lost 8 bases and the V segment lost 5 bases, leaving 5 bases of the junction unmatched. CDR3 length: 13 amino acids. Germline CDR1 is SGHTA and CDR2 is FQGNSA. In nucleotides, the CDR3 is TGTGCCAGCAGCCCCGGACTAGCCTATGAGCAGTTCTTC. As protein: CASSPGLAYEQFF.

This clone was observed a single time. Other nucleotide sequences in the sample specify the same CDR3. V is TRBV29-1 and J is TRBJ2-7; D possibly corresponds to TRBD2 (6 bases). Germline V gene data show CDR1 as SQVTM and CDR2 as ANQGSEA. The CDR3 is 13 amino acids. V lost 1 base to trimming and J lost 3 bases, with 10 bases between them. Here the CDR3 DNA reads TGCAGCGTTGAAGGACGGCGGGGCTACGAGCAGTACTTC. It translates to CSVEGRRGYEQYF.

The chain recombines TRBV28 with TRBJ2-3; perhaps TRBD2 as D (7 bases). Trimming removed 6 bases from V and 3 bases from J, with 16 bases in between. The CDR3 totals 15 residues. Germline V gives CDR1 MDHEN, CDR2 SYDVKM. Written as DNA, the CDR3 is TGTGCCAGCAGACGATTCAGCGGGACAACAGATACGCAGTATTTT. It codes for CASRRFSGTTDTQYF.

The rearrangement uses TRBV11-3 and TRBJ2-7; D gene uncertain. This CDR3 has 11 residues. In germline, CDR1 is SGHNT, CDR2 YENEEA. Trimming took off 3 bases at V and 2 bases at J, with 2 bases between the two ends. In DNA, the CDR3 is TGTGCCAGCAGCTTCACCTACGAGCAGTACTTC. The encoded protein is CASSFTYEQYF.